The present T cell receptor (beta chain) was sequenced within a study of blood T cell repertoires in COVID-19. Study context: The samples span acute and convalescent COVID-19 from the United States, Italy and Spain. In each case, the material was cDNA or gDNA derived from T cells, B-cell-depleted T cells, or PBMCs.

A Seattle source enrolled patients during active infection and followed them longitudinally. Authors' data handling: Amplified reference gene primers provided the basis for estimating nucleated cell counts. Produced via immunoSEQ multiplex PCR; TCRdb's table is partial and in-frame only. V and J calls plus clone size are reproduced from that table; the DNA served to infer D and trimming. The sample lists 170,000 or so clones, around nine tenths seen once, with 0.58% in the top ten. The CDR3 covers 15 residues. Germline-derived CDR1 and CDR2 are MDHEN and SYDVKM. Trimming pared 7 bases from V and 4 bases from J, leaving 19 bases between.

This sequence originates from a man between 60 and 75 years old with COVID-19, enrolled during active disease. The V gene is TRBV28, the J gene TRBJ1-1, with D maybe TRBD1 (6 bases). The sequencing input was peripheral blood. CDR3 DNA sequence: TGTGCCAGCACCCCAAGGGCAGGGGCGGGCACTGAAGCTTTCTTT. Protein sequence: CASTPRAGAGTEAFF.